These 11 T cell receptor beta chains were all obtained from the same sample, sequenced in a study of blood T cell repertoires in COVID-19. Generated by immunoSEQ multiplex PCR, the TCRdb table keeps only in-frame clones and is missing some. The table includes tens of thousands of clones, around 73% detected once. The sample comprised peripheral blood. These TCRs come from a man aged 70 or older with acute or convalescent COVID-19.

This chain connects TRBV6-5 to TRBJ2-5; D perhaps matches TRBD1 (5 bases). The V end lost 5 bases, the J end lost 5 bases, and 12 bases lay between the germline ends. Germline values: CDR1 MNHEY, CDR2 SVGAGI. This CDR3 contains 13 residues. The CDR3 sequence: CASSPGIGETQYF. In DNA form, the CDR3 reads TGTGCCAGCAGTCCAGGGATCGGGGAGACCCAGTACTTC.

The CDR3 bases are TGTGCCAGCAGCGACGCAGGTTTTGGTGTCACTGAAGCTTTCTTT. Amino acids: CASSDAGFGVTEAFF. The chain couples TRBV25-1 to TRBJ1-1; D is undetermined. Trimming pared 6 bases from V and 4 bases from J, leaving 18 bases between. The CDR3 runs to 15 residues. In germline, CDR1 is MGHDK, CDR2 SYGVNS.

The rearrangement joins TRBV30 to TRBJ2-3; 7 bases are shared with TRBD2. V trimming: 0 bases; J trimming: 3 bases; junction bases outside the gene matches: 3. The CDR3 has 14 amino acids. Germline lookup yields CDR1 GTSNPN and CDR2 SVGIG (reference sequence). CDR3 bases: TGTGCCTGGAGTGTACTGGGGGGGACAGATACGCAGTATTTT. Its protein is CAWSVLGGTDTQYF.

The V call is TRBV25-1, the J call TRBJ1-4; 9 bases map to TRBD1. Germline V gives CDR1 MGHDK, CDR2 SYGVNS. After removal of 4 bases from V and 2 bases from J, the junction contained 5 bases not matched to a gene. This CDR3 comprises 16 residues. Here the CDR3 DNA reads TGTGCCAGCAGTGCACAGGGGGCCGGGACTAATGAAAAACTGTTTTTT. Protein product: CASSAQGAGTNEKLFF.

This clone was counted only a few times. The genes are TRBV4-2 and TRBJ2-5; 8 bases match TRBD2. V lost 0 bases to trimming and J lost 2 bases; unmatched junction nucleotides: 14. The germline V gene encodes CDR1 LGHNA and CDR2 YNFKEQ. CDR3 length equals 19 residues. The CDR3 region is CASSQDPSGGTHYQETQYF. CDR3 DNA sequence: TGTGCCAGCAGCCAAGATCCAAGCGGGGGCACTCACTATCAAGAGACCCAGTACTTC.

This clone was found once. The chain joins TRBV3-1 (or the pseudogene TRBV3-2) to TRBJ2-1, with 9 bases aligning to TRBD2. Per the germline V gene, CDR1 is LGHDT and CDR2 is YNNKEL (reference sequence). V shed 1 base and J 8 bases; nucleotides not matched to a gene: 12. This CDR3 has 17 residues. The CDR3 sequence: CASSQANLAGRVHEQFF. In DNA, the CDR3 is TGTGCCAGCAGCCAAGCAAACCTAGCGGGAAGGGTCCATGAGCAGTTCTTC.

V usage is TRBV5-6 and J usage is TRBJ2-7; the match to TRBD2 covers 10 bases. With 4 bases clipped from V and 9 bases from J, the junction kept 22 bases outside the gene matches. CDR3 length: 18 residues. From germline, CDR1 is SGHDT and CDR2 YYEEEE. Here the CDR3 DNA reads TGTGCCAGCAGCACGAGTAGCGGGGGGAAATTGGGGCTTCTAGTGCAGTACTTC. Residues: CASSTSSGGKLGLLVQYF.

The chain combines TRBV27 with TRBJ1-4; tentatively, D is TRBD1 (5 bases). Per the germline V gene, CDR1 is MNHEY and CDR2 is SMNVEV (reference sequence). The CDR3 spans 14 residues. The germline V and J ends were trimmed by 9 bases and 0 bases, with 11 bases remaining between them. The CDR3 DNA sequence: TGTGCCAGTAAGACAGCCTCAACTAATGAAAAACTGTTTTTT. This codes for CASKTASTNEKLFF.

This sequence joins TRBV7-8 and TRBJ2-1; D possibly corresponds to TRBD1 (5 bases). V lost 0 bases to trimming and J lost 0 bases, with 15 bases between them. The CDR3 extends over 18 amino acids. Per germline, CDR1 SGHVS and CDR2 FQNEAQ. As DNA, the CDR3 is TGTGCCAGCAGCTTAGCTTGGGGCAGCGCTAGCTCCTACAATGAGCAGTTCTTC. Translation gives CASSLAWGSASSYNEQFF.

This chain links TRBV21-1 with TRBJ2-7; whether TRBD1, the table's D call, matches the DNA was not checked. TRBV21-1 is a documented pseudogene. The CDR3 spans 17 residues. CDR3 residues: CASSKVALQGSAYEQYF. CDR3 bases: TGTGCCAGCAGCAAAGTGGCTCTGCAGGGGAGCGCCTACGAGCAGTACTTC.

CDR3: CASGPQWFSGANVLTF. The DNA of the CDR3 is TGTGCTAGTGGTCCCCAGTGGTTCTCTGGGGCCAACGTCCTGACTTTC. The chain couples TRBV12-5 to TRBJ2-6; D gene ambiguous. V was cut by 5 bases and J by 0 bases, with 11 bases left in between. CDR3 length: 16 amino acids. CDR1 LGHNT and CDR2 FRNRAP come from the germline V gene.